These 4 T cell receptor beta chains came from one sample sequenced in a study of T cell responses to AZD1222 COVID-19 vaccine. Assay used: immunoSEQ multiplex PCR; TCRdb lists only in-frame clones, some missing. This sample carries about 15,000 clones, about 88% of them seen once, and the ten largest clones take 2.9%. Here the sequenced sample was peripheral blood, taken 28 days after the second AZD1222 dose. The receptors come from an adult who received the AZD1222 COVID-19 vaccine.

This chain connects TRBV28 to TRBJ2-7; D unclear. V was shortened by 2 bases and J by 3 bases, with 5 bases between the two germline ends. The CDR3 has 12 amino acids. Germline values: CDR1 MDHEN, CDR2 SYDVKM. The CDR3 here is CASSLVSYEQYF. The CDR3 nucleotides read TGTGCCAGCAGTTTAGTCAGCTACGAGCAGTACTTC.

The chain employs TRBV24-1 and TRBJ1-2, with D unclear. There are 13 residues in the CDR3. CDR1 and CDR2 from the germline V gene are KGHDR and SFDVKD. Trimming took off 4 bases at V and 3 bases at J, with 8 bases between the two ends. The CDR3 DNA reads TGTGCCACCAGTGACGGACTCCACTATGGCTACACCTTC. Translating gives CATSDGLHYGYTF.

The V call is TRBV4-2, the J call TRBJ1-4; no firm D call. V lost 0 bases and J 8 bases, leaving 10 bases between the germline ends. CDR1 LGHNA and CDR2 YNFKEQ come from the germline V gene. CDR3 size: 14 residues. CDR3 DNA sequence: TGTGCCAGCAGCCAAGACTGGCTGGGGGAAAAACTGTTTTTT. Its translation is CASSQDWLGEKLFF.

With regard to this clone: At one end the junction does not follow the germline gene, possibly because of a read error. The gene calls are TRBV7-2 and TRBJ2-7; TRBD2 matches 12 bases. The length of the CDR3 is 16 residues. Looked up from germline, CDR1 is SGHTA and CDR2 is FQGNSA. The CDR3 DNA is TGTGCCAGCAGCCGGCTAGCGGGGGGGACCTCCAACGAGCAGTACTTC. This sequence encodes CASSRLAGGTSNEQYF. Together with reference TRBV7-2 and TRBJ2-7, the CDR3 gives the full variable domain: GAGVSQSPSNKVTEKGKDVELRCDPISGHTALYWYRQSLGQGLEFLIYFQGNSAPDKSGLPSDRFSAERTGGSVSTLTIQRTQQEDSAVYLCASSRLAGGTSNEQYFGPGTRLTVT.